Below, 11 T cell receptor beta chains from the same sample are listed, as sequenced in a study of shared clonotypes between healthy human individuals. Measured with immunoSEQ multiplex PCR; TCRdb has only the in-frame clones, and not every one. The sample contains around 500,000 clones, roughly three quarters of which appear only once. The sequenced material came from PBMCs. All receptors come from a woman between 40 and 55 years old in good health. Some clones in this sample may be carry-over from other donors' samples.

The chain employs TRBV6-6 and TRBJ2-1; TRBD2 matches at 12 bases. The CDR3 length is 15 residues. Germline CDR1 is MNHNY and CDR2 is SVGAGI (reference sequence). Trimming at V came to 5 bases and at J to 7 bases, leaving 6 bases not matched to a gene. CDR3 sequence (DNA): TGTGCCAGCAGTGAGACTAGCGGGAGTAAAAATGAGCAGTTCTTC. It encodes CASSETSGSKNEQFF.

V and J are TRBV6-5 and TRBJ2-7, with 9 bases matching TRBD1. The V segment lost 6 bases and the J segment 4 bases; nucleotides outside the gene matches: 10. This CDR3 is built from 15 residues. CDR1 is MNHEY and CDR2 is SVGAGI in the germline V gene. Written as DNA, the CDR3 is TGTGCCAGCAGCCATCGGGTGGGACAGGGTTACGAGCAGTACTTC. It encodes CASSHRVGQGYEQYF.

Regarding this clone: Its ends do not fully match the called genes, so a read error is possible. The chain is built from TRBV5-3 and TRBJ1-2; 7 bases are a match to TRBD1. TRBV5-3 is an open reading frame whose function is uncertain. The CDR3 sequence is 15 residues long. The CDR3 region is CASSFGAGGNYGYTF. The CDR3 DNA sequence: TGTGCCAGCAGCTTCGGGGCAGGGGGAAACTATGGCTACACCTTC.

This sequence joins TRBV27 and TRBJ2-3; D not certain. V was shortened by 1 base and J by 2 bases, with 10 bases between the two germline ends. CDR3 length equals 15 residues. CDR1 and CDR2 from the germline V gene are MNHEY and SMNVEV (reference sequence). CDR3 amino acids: CASSLFYGNTDTQYF. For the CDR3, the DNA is TGTGCCAGCAGTTTATTCTACGGTAACACAGATACGCAGTATTTT.

The CDR3 region is CASIGNLPHTGELFF. CDR3 coding DNA: TGTGCCAGTATCGGTAACCTACCCCACACCGGGGAGCTGTTTTTT. The chain uses TRBV19 and TRBJ2-2; D gene unclear. CDR3 length: 15 residues. Germline V gives CDR1 LNHDA, CDR2 SQIVND (reference sequence). With 7 bases removed from V and 3 bases from J, the gap between germline ends came to 15 bases.

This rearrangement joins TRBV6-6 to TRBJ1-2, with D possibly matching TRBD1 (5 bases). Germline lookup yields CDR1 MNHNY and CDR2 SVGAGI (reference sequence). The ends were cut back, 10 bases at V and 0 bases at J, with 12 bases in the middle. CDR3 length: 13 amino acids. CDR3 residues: CATLDRANYGYTF. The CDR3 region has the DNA TGTGCCACCCTCGACAGAGCTAACTATGGCTACACCTTC.

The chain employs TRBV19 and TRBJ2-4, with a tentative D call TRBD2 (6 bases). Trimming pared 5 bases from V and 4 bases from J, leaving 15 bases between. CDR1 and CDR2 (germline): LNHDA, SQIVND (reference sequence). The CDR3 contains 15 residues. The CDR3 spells CASSPGWRAKNIQYF. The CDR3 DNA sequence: TGTGCCAGTAGTCCCGGTTGGAGGGCGAAAAACATTCAGTACTTC.

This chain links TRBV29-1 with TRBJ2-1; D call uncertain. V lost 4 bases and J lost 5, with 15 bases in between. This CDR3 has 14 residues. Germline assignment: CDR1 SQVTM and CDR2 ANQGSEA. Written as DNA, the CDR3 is TGCAGCGTTGCAAGAGACAAAGAAAACAATGAGCAGTTCTTC. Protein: CSVARDKENNEQFF.

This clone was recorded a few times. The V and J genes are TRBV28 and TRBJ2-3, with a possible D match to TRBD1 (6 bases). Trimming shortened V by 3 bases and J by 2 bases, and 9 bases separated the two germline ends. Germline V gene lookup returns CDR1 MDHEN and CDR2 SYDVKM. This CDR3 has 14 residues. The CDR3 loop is CASSFRGNTDTQYF. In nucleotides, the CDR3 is TGTGCCAGCAGTTTCAGGGGTAACACAGATACGCAGTATTTT. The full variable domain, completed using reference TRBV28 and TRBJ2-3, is DVKVTQSSRYLVKRTGEKVFLECVQDMDHENMFWYRQDPGLGLRLIYFSYDVKMKEKGDIPEGYSVSREKKERFSLILESASTNQTSMYLCASSFRGNTDTQYFGPGTRLTVL.

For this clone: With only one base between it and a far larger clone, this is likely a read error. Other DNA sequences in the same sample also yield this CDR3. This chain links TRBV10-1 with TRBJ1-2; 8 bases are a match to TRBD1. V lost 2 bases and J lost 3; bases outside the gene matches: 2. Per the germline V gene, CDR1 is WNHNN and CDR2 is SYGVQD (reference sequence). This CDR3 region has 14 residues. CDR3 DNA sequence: TGCGCCAGCAGTGAGGAACAGGGGGACTATGGCTACACCTTC. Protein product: CASSEEQGDYGYTF.

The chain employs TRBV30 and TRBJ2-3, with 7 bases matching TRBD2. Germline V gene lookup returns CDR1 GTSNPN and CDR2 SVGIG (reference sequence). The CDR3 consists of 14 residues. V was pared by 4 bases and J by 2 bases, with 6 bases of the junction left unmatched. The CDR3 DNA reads TGTGCCTGGACTGCGGGAGTAGACACAGATACGCAGTATTTT. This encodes CAWTAGVDTDTQYF.